This record concerns one TCR beta chain sequence. What it binds is unknown. This record belongs to a study of T cells in severe cutaneous drug reactions. Carbamazepine had induced Stevens-Johnson syndrome or toxic epidermal necrolysis in the sequenced donors. CBZ-SJS/TEN patients of Han Chinese (roughly 5) and European (about 6) origin supplied blood. Libraries were made by iRepertoire multiplex PCR with TCR subtype-specific primers for bulk and single-cell sequencing. Input for bulk TCR libraries: roughly 90-550 ng RNA per sample. TCRdb re-analyzed the multiplex PCR reads; it lists each CDR3 protein once, without DNA. Found here are more than 20,000 distinct CDR3 sequences; the top ten clones hold 6.5% to 8%. CDR3 length: 22 residues. Germline V CDR1 and CDR2: LGHDT, YNNKEL (reference sequence). Findings and limits, study-wide: In carbamazepine-induced Stevens-Johnson syndrome or toxic epidermal necrolysis, TRBV12-4 averaged around 29% in blister cells and about 5.1% in PBMC.

The chain is built from TRBV3-1 and TRBJ2-1; TCRdb gives TRBD1 as the D gene, but with no DNA this cannot be confirmed. This TCR came from a human donor with toxic epidermal necrolysis, a severe cutaneous drug reaction. Specimen: PBMCs. CDR3 sequence: CASSRRAGGAVNYGRVDNEQFF.